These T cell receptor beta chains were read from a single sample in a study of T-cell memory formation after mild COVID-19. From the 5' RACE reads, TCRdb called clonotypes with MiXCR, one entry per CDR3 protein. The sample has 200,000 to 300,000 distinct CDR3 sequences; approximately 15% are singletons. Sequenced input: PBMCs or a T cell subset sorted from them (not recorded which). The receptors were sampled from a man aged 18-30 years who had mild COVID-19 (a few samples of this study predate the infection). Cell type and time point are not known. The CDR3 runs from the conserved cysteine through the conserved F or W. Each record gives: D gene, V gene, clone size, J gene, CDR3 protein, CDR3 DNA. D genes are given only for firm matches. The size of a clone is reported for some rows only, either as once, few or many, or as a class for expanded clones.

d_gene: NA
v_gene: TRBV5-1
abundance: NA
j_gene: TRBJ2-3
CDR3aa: CASSFLWQGTDTQYF
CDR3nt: TGCGCCAGCAGCTTTTTATGGCAGGGCACAGATACGCAGTATTTT

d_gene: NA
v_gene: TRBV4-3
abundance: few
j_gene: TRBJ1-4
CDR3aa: CASSQGVRGREKLFF
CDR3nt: TGCGCCAGCAGCCAAGGGGTGAGGGGACGAGAAAAACTGTTTTTT

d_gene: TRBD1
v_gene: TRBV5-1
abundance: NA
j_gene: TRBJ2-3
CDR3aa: CASTKGTESTDTQYF
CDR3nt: TGCGCCAGCACAAAGGGGACAGAAAGCACAGATACGCAGTATTTT

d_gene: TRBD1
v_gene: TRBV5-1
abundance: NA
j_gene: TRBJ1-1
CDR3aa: CASSLSGQGAEDTEAFF
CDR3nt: TGCGCCAGCAGCTTGAGTGGACAGGGGGCAGAGGACACTGAAGCTTTCTTT

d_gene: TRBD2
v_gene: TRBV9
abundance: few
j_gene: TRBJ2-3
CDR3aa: CASSGSGPSTDTQYF
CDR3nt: TGTGCCAGCAGCGGTAGCGGGCCTAGCACAGATACGCAGTATTTT

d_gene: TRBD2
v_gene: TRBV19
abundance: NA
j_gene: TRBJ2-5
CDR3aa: CASSPGTKEETQYF
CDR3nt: TGTGCCAGTAGCCCCGGGACTAAAGAAGAGACCCAGTACTTC

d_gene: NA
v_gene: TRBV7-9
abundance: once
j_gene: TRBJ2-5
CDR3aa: CASSLVSRETQYF
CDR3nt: TGTGCCAGCAGCTTAGTCTCTAGGGAGACCCAGTACTTC

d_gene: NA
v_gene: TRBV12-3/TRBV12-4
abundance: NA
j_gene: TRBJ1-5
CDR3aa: CASSTQWGVSGNQPQHF
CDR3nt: TGTGCCAGCAGCACCCAGTGGGGGGTCAGCGGCAATCAGCCCCAGCATTTT

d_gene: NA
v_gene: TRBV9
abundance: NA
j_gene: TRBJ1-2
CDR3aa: CASSVGESAGYGYTF
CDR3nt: TGTGCCAGCAGCGTAGGGGAGTCAGCCGGCTATGGCTACACCTTC

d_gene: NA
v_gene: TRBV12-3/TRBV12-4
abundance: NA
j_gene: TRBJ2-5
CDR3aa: CASSFGVGTQYF
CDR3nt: TGTGCCAGCAGTTTCGGGGTGGGGACCCAGTACTTC

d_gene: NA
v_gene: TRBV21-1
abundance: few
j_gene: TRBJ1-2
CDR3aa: CASRRKNRLYLYGYTF
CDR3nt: TGTGCCAGCAGAAGGAAGAACAGGCTATACCTCTATGGCTACACCTTC

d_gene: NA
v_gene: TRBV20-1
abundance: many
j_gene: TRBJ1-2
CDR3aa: CSARDTRVLNYGYTF
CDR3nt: TGCAGTGCTAGAGATACCAGAGTTTTAAACTATGGCTACACCTTC

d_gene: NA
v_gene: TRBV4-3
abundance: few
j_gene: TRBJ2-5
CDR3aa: CASSQAPRGIRGETQYF
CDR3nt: TGCGCCAGCAGCCAAGCCCCACGGGGGATCAGGGGAGAGACCCAGTACTTC

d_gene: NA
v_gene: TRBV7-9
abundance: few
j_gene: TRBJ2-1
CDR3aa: CASSFTQNEQFF
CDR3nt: TGTGCCAGCAGCTTTACACAGAATGAGCAGTTCTTC

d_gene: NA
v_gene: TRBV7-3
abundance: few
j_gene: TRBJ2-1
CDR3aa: CASSLQDSYNEQFF
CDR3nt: TGTGCCAGCAGCTTACAAGACAGCTACAATGAGCAGTTCTTC

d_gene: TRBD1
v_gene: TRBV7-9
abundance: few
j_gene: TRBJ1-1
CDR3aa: CASALQGAKTNTEAFF
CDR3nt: TGTGCCAGCGCACTACAGGGGGCCAAGACGAACACTGAAGCTTTCTTT

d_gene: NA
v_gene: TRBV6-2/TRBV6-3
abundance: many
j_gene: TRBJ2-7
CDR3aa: CASSYRLTYEQYF
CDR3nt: TGTGCCAGCAGTTACCGCCTCACCTACGAGCAGTACTTC

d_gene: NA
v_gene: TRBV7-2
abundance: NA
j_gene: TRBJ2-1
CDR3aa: CASSPPQVNEQFF
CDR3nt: TGTGCCAGCAGCCCCCCACAGGTTAATGAGCAGTTCTTC

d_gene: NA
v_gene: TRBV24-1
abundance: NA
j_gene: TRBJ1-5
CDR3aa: CATSGQAHQPQHF
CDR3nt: TGTGCCACCAGTGGCCAAGCCCATCAGCCCCAGCATTTT

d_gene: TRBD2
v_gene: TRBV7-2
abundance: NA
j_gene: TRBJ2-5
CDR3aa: CASSQPRGGAETQYF
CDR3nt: TGTGCCAGCAGTCAGCCTAGGGGAGGGGCAGAGACCCAGTACTTC

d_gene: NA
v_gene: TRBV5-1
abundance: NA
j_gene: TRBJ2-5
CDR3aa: CASSLLTVLETQYF
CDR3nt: TGCGCCAGCAGCTTGTTAACGGTTTTAGAGACCCAGTACTTC

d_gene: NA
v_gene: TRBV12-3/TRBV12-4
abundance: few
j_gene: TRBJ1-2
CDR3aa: CASSLRQGLSGYTF
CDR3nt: TGTGCCAGCAGTTTAAGGCAGGGGCTCTCTGGCTACACCTTC

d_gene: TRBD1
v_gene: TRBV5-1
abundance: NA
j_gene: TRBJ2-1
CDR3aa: CASSLYTGAYNEQFF
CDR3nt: TGCGCCAGCAGCTTATACACAGGGGCCTACAATGAGCAGTTCTTC

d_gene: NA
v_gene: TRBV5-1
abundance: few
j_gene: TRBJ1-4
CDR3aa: CASSSSPGEKLFF
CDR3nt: TGCGCCAGCAGCTCCTCTCCCGGGGAAAAACTGTTTTTT

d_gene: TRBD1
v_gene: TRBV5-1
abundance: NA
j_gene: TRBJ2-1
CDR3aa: CASTRTGGRENSYNEQFF
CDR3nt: TGCGCCAGCACCCGGACAGGGGGCCGGGAGAACTCCTACAATGAGCAGTTCTTC

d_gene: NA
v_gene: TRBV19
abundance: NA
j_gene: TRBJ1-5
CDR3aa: CASGVNQPQHF
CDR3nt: TGTGCCAGTGGGGTGAATCAGCCCCAGCATTTT

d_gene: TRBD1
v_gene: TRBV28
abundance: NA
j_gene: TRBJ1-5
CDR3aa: CASSRTGTNQPQHF
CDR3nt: TGTGCCAGCAGTAGGACAGGTACAAATCAGCCCCAGCATTTT

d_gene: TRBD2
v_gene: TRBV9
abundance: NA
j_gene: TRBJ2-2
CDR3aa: CASSVNPGGGPTGELFF
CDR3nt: TGTGCCAGCAGCGTAAATCCGGGCGGGGGGCCCACCGGGGAGCTGTTTTTT

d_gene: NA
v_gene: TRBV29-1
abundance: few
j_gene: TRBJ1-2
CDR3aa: CSVGPGYTF
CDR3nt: TGCAGCGTAGGGCCCGGCTACACCTTC

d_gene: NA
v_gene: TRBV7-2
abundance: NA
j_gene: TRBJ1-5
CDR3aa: CASSFVNSNQPQHF
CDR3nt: TGTGCCAGCAGCTTCGTCAATAGCAATCAGCCCCAGCATTTT

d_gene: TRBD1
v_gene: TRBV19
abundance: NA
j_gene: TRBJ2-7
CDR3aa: CASSTTGGVEQYF
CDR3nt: TGTGCCAGTAGTACGACAGGGGGAGTCGAGCAGTACTTC

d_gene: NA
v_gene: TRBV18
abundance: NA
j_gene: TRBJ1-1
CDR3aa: CASSPRSQRNTEAFF
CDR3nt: TGTGCCAGCTCACCAAGGTCACAGCGGAACACTGAAGCTTTCTTT

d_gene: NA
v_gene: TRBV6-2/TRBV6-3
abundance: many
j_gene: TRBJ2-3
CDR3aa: CASSYSVASTDTQYF
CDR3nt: TGTGCCAGCAGTTACTCCGTCGCTAGCACAGATACGCAGTATTTT

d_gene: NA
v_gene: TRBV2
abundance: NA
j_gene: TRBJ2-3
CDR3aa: CASQLVTDTQYF
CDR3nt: TGTGCCAGTCAATTGGTCACAGATACGCAGTATTTT

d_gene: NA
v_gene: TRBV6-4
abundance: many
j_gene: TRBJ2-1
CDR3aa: CASGRAGGNEQFF
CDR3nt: TGTGCCAGCGGCCGGGCGGGCGGGAATGAGCAGTTCTTC